This T cell receptor (beta chain) was identified in a study of blood T cell repertoires in COVID-19. Study at large: Sites in the United States, Italy and Spain provided acute and convalescent COVID-19 samples. PBMCs, B-cell-depleted T cells, or T cells were the source of the cDNA or gDNA that made up the material.

The CDR3 runs 16 residues. Germline loops: CDR1 WNHNN, CDR2 SYGVQD (reference sequence). Trimming took 0 bases from V and 6 from J; bases not matched to a gene: 5. As handled by the study authors: Using reference gene primer amplification, nucleated cell counts were estimated. The table came from immunoSEQ multiplex PCR; TCRdb's copy has only in-frame clones and leaves some out. The DNA was the basis for D and trimming; V, J and clone size are from that table. The sample records 150,000 to 200,000 clones, approximately 86% being singletons. The clonotype comes from a man between 45 and 60 years old with active or convalescent COVID-19. The chain uses TRBV10-1 and TRBJ2-2, with 9 bases aligning to TRBD1. Material for sequencing was peripheral blood. CDR3 coding DNA: TGCGCCAGCAGTGAGTCGGGACAGGGTCGATCCGGGGAGCTGTTTTTT. Amino acids: CASSESGQGRSGELFF.